The TCR beta chain described here comes from a study of T cell responses to AZD1222 COVID-19 vaccine. Study-level information: Whether given at about 4 or about 12 weeks, second doses were pooled.

CDR3 length: 17 amino acids. Germline CDR1 KGHDR, CDR2 SFDVKD. The junction had 7 bases not matched to a gene; V was cut back by 0 bases and J by 7 bases. Overall study results and limits: Most donors were white British and more were female, and clonal diversity was possibly underestimated. In the spike-specific TCR repertoire, nearly half reportedly target unmutated variant regions.

As regards this clone: What it recognizes is unknown.

The table came from immunoSEQ multiplex PCR; TCRdb's copy has only in-frame clones and leaves some out. Of 150,000 to 200,000 clones listed, around 92% were seen once; the top ten hold about 9%. The V gene is TRBV24-1, the J gene TRBJ2-2; 10 bases line up with TRBD2. This TCR came from an adult in good health. This specimen consisted of peripheral blood, obtained on day 0 of AZD1222 vaccination. The CDR3 nucleotides read TGTGCCACCAGTGATTTGCAGCCTAGCGGGAGCGTCGGGGAGCTGTTTTTT. Residues: CATSDLQPSGSVGELFF.